This paragraph covers one TCR beta chain sequence. In germline, CDR1 is SGDLS, CDR2 YYNGEE. V lost 4 bases to trimming and J lost 5 bases; unmatched junction nucleotides: 6. The CDR3 runs to 15 residues. The data were taken from a study of radiotherapy plus CTLA-4 blockade in lung cancer. Only in-frame clones appear in the TCRdb table, and some are missing; sequencing was by immunoSEQ multiplex PCR. The repertoire includes over 80,000 clones, roughly 86% of them detected once, and approximately 15% sits in the top ten. V is TRBV9 and J is TRBJ2-5, with 12 bases that match TRBD2. Sequencing used peripheral blood, obtained from a patient treated with radiotherapy plus ipilimumab. The TCR was taken from a human donor with non-small cell lung cancer that progressed on radiotherapy plus ipilimumab. CDR3 in DNA: TGTGCCAGCAGCCCTAGCGGGGGGGCCCGGGAGACCCAGTACTTC. Its translation is CASSPSGGARETQYF.